Given below is one TCR beta chain in context. Antigen specificity is unknown. The CDR3 ends on some other residue instead of the conserved phenylalanine or tryptophan, so this is likely a read error. The limits of the CDR3 on the DNA are not certain, so only TCRdb's listed CDR3 is given. The sample comes from a study of tumor-infiltrating lymphocytes in primary liver carcinoma. About the research overall: About 3.65 to 7.13 million productive TCRbeta reads were obtained from the samples, with similar numbers across tissue types.

Unsorted bulk tissue (roughly 17-32 mg) underwent RNA and DNA co-extraction. Chronic HBV infection was present, with no prior treatment. Study-wide findings and caveats: Roughly 7.5-24% of top clones, and no more, occurred in all five tumor regions. Blood had a significantly lower top-250-clone fraction than tumors did (p = 0.039).

The input was 400 to 500 ng total RNA; TCR beta cDNA was made from it with a constant-region primer. What produced the TCR beta libraries was three nested multiplex PCR rounds using slightly modified ARM-PCR. Each of the first two PCR rounds ran approximately 9 cycles with TRBV1-TRBV30 forward and C-beta reverse primers. From the multiplex PCR reads, TCRdb called clonotypes with MiXCR, one entry per CDR3 protein. This sample has over 40,000 distinct CDR3 sequences, with about 78% found just once. The CDR3 numbers 12 amino acids, ends counted. Germline-derived CDR1 and CDR2 are MNHEY and SVGAGI. This chain links TRBV6-5 with TRBJ2-1; the table's TRBD1 call for D was not verified on the DNA. The sample comprised liver tumor tissue from sampling region 5. Regarding subset: tumor region T5, tumor centre. This receptor was taken from a man aged 40-50 years with primary liver carcinoma and hepatitis B virus infection. Here the CDR3 reads CASASGSGEQSL.